These 12 T cell receptor beta chains were all obtained from the same sample, sequenced in a study of lymphopenia after photon versus proton radiotherapy. Assay: immunoSEQ multiplex PCR; the TCRdb copy retains only in-frame clones and omits some. The sample has about 28,000 clones, around 81% seen once. The sample was peripheral blood, taken from a patient treated with photon-based radiotherapy. Receptor source: a man aged 50-60 years with gastric cancer.

The rearrangement links TRBV2 to TRBJ1-2; 8 bases are a match to TRBD1. The CDR3 loop spans 13 amino acids. J lost 6 bases, V lost 6 bases, and 6 bases had no gene match. CDR1 is SNHLY and CDR2 is FYNNEI in the germline V gene. This chain's CDR3 is CASSPDRANGYTF. The DNA of the CDR3 is TGTGCCAGCAGCCCGGACAGGGCTAATGGCTACACCTTC.

The chain recombines TRBV2 with TRBJ1-4, with a tentative D call TRBD1 (5 bases). There are 12 residues in the CDR3. CDR1 and CDR2 from the germline V gene are SNHLY and FYNNEI. Deletions cut 6 bases from V and 10 bases from J, with 12 bases between. CDR3 residues: CASRAGRGKLFF. The CDR3 nucleotides read TGTGCCAGCAGGGCCGGGAGGGGAAAACTGTTTTTT. Complete variable domain (other parts from reference TRBV2 and TRBJ1-4): EPEVTQTPSHQVTQMGQEVILRCVPISNHLYFYWYRQILGQKVEFLVSFYNNEISEKSEIFDDQFSVERPDGSNFTLKIRSTKLEDSAMYFCASRAGRGKLFFGSGTQLSVL.

This chain joins TRBV25-1 and TRBJ2-5, with D perhaps TRBD1 (6 bases). The germline V and J ends were trimmed by 3 bases and 4 bases, with 12 bases remaining between them. This CDR3 has 14 residues. The germline V gene encodes CDR1 MGHDK and CDR2 SYGVNS. In nucleotides, the CDR3 is TGTGCCAGCAGTGATACAGGGTATTTAGAGACCCAGTACTTC. It encodes CASSDTGYLETQYF.

This rearrangement joins TRBV11-3 to TRBJ2-7, with TRBD2 as a possible D gene (6 bases). There are 14 residues in the CDR3. Trimming cost V 5 bases and J 4 bases, with 15 bases left between them. CDR1 and CDR2 from the germline V gene are SGHNT and YENEEA. The CDR3 nucleotides are TGTGCCAGCAGCCCCGCAGCGGGCCCTTACGAGCAGTACTTC. It yields the protein CASSPAAGPYEQYF.

The chain recombines TRBV19 with TRBJ2-6, with unresolved D. This CDR3 has 13 amino acids. Germline V gene sequence: CDR1 LNHDA, CDR2 SQIVND (reference sequence). Trimming cost V 8 bases and J 3 bases, with 8 bases left between them. CDR3 in DNA: TGTGCCAGTGTTGGGTTTGGGGCCAACGTCCTGACTTTC. As protein: CASVGFGANVLTF.

The CDR3 is CASSYSQGTGNQPQHF. As DNA, the CDR3 is TGTGCCAGCAGTTACTCGCAGGGAACGGGCAATCAGCCCCAGCATTTT. The V gene is TRBV6-6, the J gene TRBJ1-5; tentative D call: TRBD1 (5 bases). This CDR3 has 16 residues. Trimming stripped 0 bases from V and 2 bases from J, with 11 bases between. The V gene's germline CDR1 is MNHNY and CDR2 SVGAGI (reference sequence).

This chain joins TRBV5-7 and TRBJ1-2, with a weak D call TRBD1 (5 bases). TRBV5-7 is an ORF, and what it does is uncertain. The CDR3 loop spans 13 amino acids. Trimming left V 2 bases short and J 2 bases short, with 7 bases between. CDR3 sequence: CASSLGTNYGYTF. The CDR3 coding sequence is TGTGCCAGCAGCTTAGGGACGAACTATGGCTACACCTTC.

The chain carries TRBV12-5 and TRBJ1-5; 8 bases are a match to TRBD1. CDR3 length: 18 amino acids. The V gene end was trimmed by 3 bases and the J gene end by 3 bases; junction bases not matched to a gene: 13. The germline CDR1 and CDR2 sequences are LGHNT and FRNRAP. The CDR3 sequence is CASGFKVTGTGPNQPQHF. The CDR3 DNA reads TGTGCTAGTGGTTTTAAGGTTACCGGGACAGGACCCAATCAGCCCCAGCATTTT.

The V gene is TRBV4-1, the J gene TRBJ1-2; D perhaps matches TRBD1 (6 bases). Trimming removed 0 bases from V and 4 bases from J, with 9 bases in between. This CDR3 is built from 14 residues. CDR1 and CDR2 from the germline V gene are MGHRA and YSYEKL. CDR3 nucleotide sequence: TGCGCCAGCAGCCAAGATAACAGGGCCTATGGCTACACCTTC. Translated, it gives CASSQDNRAYGYTF.

The J gene is TRBJ1-2, the V gene TRBV6-5, with 7 bases that match TRBD1. After removal of 2 bases from V and 8 bases from J, the junction contained 11 bases not matched to a gene. This CDR3 is 15 amino acids long. The V gene's germline CDR1 is MNHEY and CDR2 SVGAGI. The CDR3 DNA follows: TGTGCCAGCAGTTACCAGATAGGGGGCTTGTTCGGCTACACCTTC. Its translation: CASSYQIGGLFGYTF.

This chain uses TRBV5-1 with TRBJ1-4; TRBD1 matches at 7 bases. The CDR3 extends over 15 amino acids. Germline V CDR1 and CDR2: SGHRS, YFSETQ. Trimming cost V 4 bases and J 2 bases; bases outside gene matches: 5. The CDR3 sequence: CASSAQGVTNEKLFF. CDR3 in DNA: TGCGCCAGCAGCGCCCAGGGGGTTACTAATGAAAAACTGTTTTTT.

The chain recombines TRBV30 with TRBJ2-7, with D unresolved. V shed 2 bases and J shed 2 bases, with 10 bases lying between them. CDR1 and CDR2 (germline): GTSNPN, SVGIG (reference sequence). This CDR3 spans 13 amino acids. CDR3 loop: CAWSWGPTYEQYV. CDR3 DNA: TGTGCCTGGAGTTGGGGTCCGACCTACGAGCAGTACGTC.